The clone carrying this T cell receptor beta chain was picked up a small number of times. What it recognizes is unknown. The data are from a study of regulatory T cells in long-lasting Graves disease. As for the study in general: Graves' patients with a new diagnosis had received antithyroid drugs under 3 months. Study-level findings and limits: Persistent disease showed a preference for TRBV28, TRBJ1-2 and TRBJ2-5.

Time point in this sample: newly diagnosed GD, antithyroid drugs for less than 3 months. The TCR library was made from RNA extracted from PBMCs. It was an endocrinology department in Xi'an, China, that provided the patients. Germline loops: CDR1 MGHRA, CDR2 YSYEKL. Trimming at V came to 3 bases and at J to 1 base, leaving 7 bases not matched to a gene. The CDR3 runs to 17 residues. The authors built TCR beta libraries using iRepertoire HTBI primers and Arm-PCR of CDR3 regions. TCRdb recomputed calls from the multiplex PCR reads with MiXCR, one row per CDR3 protein. Among hundreds of thousands of distinct CDR3 sequences listed, 18% were seen once.

This chain connects TRBV4-1 to TRBJ2-1; TRBD2 agrees at 9 bases. This TCR came from a female donor with Graves disease. The sequencing here drew on peripheral blood mononuclear cells (PBMCs), taken at new diagnosis, from a patient treated with antithyroid drugs. The CDR3 here is CASSQGTSPQSYNEQFF. The CDR3 DNA is TGCGCCAGCAGCCAGGGGACTAGCCCACAATCCTACAATGAGCAGTTCTTC.